This T cell receptor (beta chain) originates from a study of T cell changes during pregnancy in multiple sclerosis (dated by TCRdb to between 2018 and 2020). As for the study more broadly: In women with multiple sclerosis, the researchers looked at how the T cell repertoire shifted as pregnancy progressed.

CDR1 and CDR2 are read off the germline V gene (reference sequence) as MNHEY and SMNVEV. Its CDR3 holds 16 amino acids, cysteine through phenylalanine. CDR3 DNA is the only sequence kept; it has 48 bases, read in frame from the first base. The junction shows trimming of 5 bases on V and 4 bases on J, and the gene matches do not reach 6 bases of it. Concerning this clone itself: What this receptor recognizes is not known. Base qualities are not recorded, but no much larger clone differs from it by a single base.

The method behind the library was the immunoSEQ multiplex PCR assay. The immuneACCESS repertoire file appears here via TCRdb, limited to in-frame rearrangements. These files lack a portion of the clones; in checked studies, under half of the deficit traces to unresolved V genes, and the cause of the others is not known. The sample records approximately 39,000 clones, about 90% of which are singletons. The ten biggest clones cover 0.57% of the sample. The receptor was derived from a female donor with multiple sclerosis, enrolled in a pregnancy study. The chain couples TRBV27 to TRBJ2-5, with TRBD2 identical over 14 junction bases. Sequencing used CD4+ T cells from peripheral blood mononuclear cells, obtained in the second trimester of pregnancy. The DNA is as follows: TGTGCCAGCAGTCAGACTAGCGGGAGGGCGCGAGAGACCCAGTACTTC. It encodes CASSQTSGRARETQYF.